Listed here are 9 T cell receptor beta chains from one sample, sequenced in a study of blood T cells in healthy people across ages. Through a sample-barcoded 5' primer and a J-beta primer mix, a second PCR was run for about 7 to 12 cycles. TCRdb processed the 5' RACE reads anew with MiXCR; each CDR3 protein has one entry. The sample has some 1,500,000 distinct CDR3 sequences, 35% to 45% seen once. The material sequenced was blood. The receptor set was obtained from a woman younger than 30 in good health.

V and J are TRBV27 and TRBJ1-6; no reliable D call. The CDR3 spans 13 residues. The germline gives CDR1 MNHEY, CDR2 SMNVEV (reference sequence). Trimming took 6 bases from V and 7 from J, leaving 10 bases between them. The CDR3 spells CASSPWENSPLHF. In DNA form, the CDR3 reads TGTGCCAGCAGCCCATGGGAGAATTCACCCCTCCACTTT.

This clonotype was seen a handful of times. V is TRBV14 and J is TRBJ1-2; 7 bases line up with TRBD1. Losses at the gene ends were 8 bases for V and 0 bases for J; bases not matched to a gene: 9. The V gene's germline CDR1 is SGHDN and CDR2 FVKESK. The CDR3 covers 15 residues. The CDR3 protein is CASVAGGDANYGYTF. The CDR3 DNA is TGTGCCAGCGTGGCAGGGGGTGATGCTAACTATGGCTACACCTTC.

This CDR3 is CSASVQGATDTQYF. The CDR3 DNA follows: TGCAGTGCGAGTGTACAGGGGGCCACAGATACGCAGTATTTT. The chain is built from TRBV20-1 and TRBJ2-3; TRBD1 matches 9 bases. Germline assignment: CDR1 DFQATT and CDR2 SNEGSKA (reference sequence). CDR3 length equals 14 residues. V trimming: 6 bases; J trimming: 2 bases; junction bases outside the gene matches: 6.

This clonotype was detected only a few times. The V call is TRBV12-5, the J call TRBJ2-1; D gene ambiguous. The CDR3 extends over 11 amino acids. Trimming shortened V by 3 bases and J by 11 bases, and 8 bases separated the two germline ends. Germline CDR1 is LGHNT and CDR2 is FRNRAP. The CDR3 protein is CASGFGGKQFF. The CDR3 DNA sequence: TGTGCTAGTGGTTTTGGCGGAAAGCAGTTCTTC. The whole variable domain, remainder taken from reference TRBV12-5 and TRBJ2-1, is DARVTQTPRHKVTEMGQEVTMRCQPILGHNTVFWYRQTMMQGLELLAYFRNRAPLDDSGMPKDRFSAEMPDATLATLKIQPSEPRDSAVYFCASGFGGKQFFGPGTRLTVL.

This chain joins TRBV9 and TRBJ2-1; D not resolved. Trimming shortened V by 1 base and J by 8 bases, and 13 bases separated the two germline ends. The CDR3 sequence is 14 residues long. Germline V gives CDR1 SGDLS, CDR2 YYNGEE. CDR3 sequence reads: CASSVSPDSDEQFF. The CDR3 DNA is TGTGCCAGCAGCGTAAGCCCAGATTCCGATGAGCAGTTCTTC.

The chain links TRBV5-1 to TRBJ2-5, with D unresolved. This CDR3 spans 14 amino acids. Between the trimmed V and J ends, which lost 2 bases and 4 bases, there was a span of 12 bases. CDR1 and CDR2 from the germline V gene are SGHRS and YFSETQ. The CDR3 reads CASSLQPDGETQYF. The DNA for the CDR3 is TGCGCCAGCAGCTTACAACCGGACGGAGAGACCCAGTACTTC. Drawing the rest from reference TRBV5-1 and TRBJ2-5, the complete variable domain is KAGVTQTPRYLIKTRGQQVTLSCSPISGHRSVSWYQQTPGQGLQFLFEYFSETQRNKGNFPGRFSGRQFSNSRSEMNVSTLELGDSALYLCASSLQPDGETQYFGPGTRLLVL.

On this clonotype: Given a much more abundant clone one base away, this may be a read error. The V call is TRBV4-1, the J call TRBJ2-3; tentative D call: TRBD2 (5 bases). In germline, CDR1 is MGHRA, CDR2 YSYEKL. The CDR3 totals 12 residues. For the CDR3, the DNA is TGCGCCAGCAGCCAGTCGAGGGATACGCGGTATTTT. It specifies CASSQSRDTRYF.

This clonotype was detected a few times. The V and J genes are TRBV9 and TRBJ2-5, with 7 nucleotides matching TRBD1. Germline V gene data show CDR1 as SGDLS and CDR2 as YYNGEE. V shed 4 bases, J shed 1 base, and the junction held 4 bases outside the gene matches. The CDR3 length is 14 residues. In DNA, the CDR3 is TGTGCCAGCAGCCCTTGGGACAGCCAAGAGACCCAGTACTTC. Translation gives CASSPWDSQETQYF.

The V call is TRBV27, the J call TRBJ1-2, with 12 bases aligning to TRBD1. From germline, CDR1 is MNHEY and CDR2 SMNVEV (reference sequence). V dropped 3 bases and J dropped 1; count of bases not matched to a gene: 6. CDR3 size: 17 residues. CDR3 sequence reads: CASSLGGQGALNYGYTF. The DNA of the CDR3 is TGTGCCAGCAGTTTGGGGGGACAGGGGGCTCTTAACTATGGCTACACCTTC.